The 5 T cell receptor beta chains in this list originate from one sample, sequenced in a study of control samples from healthy donors and cancer patients. Here immunoSEQ multiplex PCR was the method, and the copy in TCRdb shows in-frame clones only, minus some. The table includes 150,000 to 200,000 clones, more than 90% detected once. Sequencing was performed on blood. Source of these receptors: a woman between 40 and 50 years old in good health.

The gene calls are TRBV7-9 and TRBJ1-6, with TRBD1 matching 10 bases. The CDR3 extends over 16 amino acids. J lost 11 bases, V lost 5 bases, and 12 bases had no gene match. Germline CDR1 is SEHNR and CDR2 is FQNEAQ (reference sequence). The CDR3: CASSPKQAGQGTPLHF. In DNA form, the CDR3 reads TGTGCCAGCAGCCCTAAACAAGCGGGACAGGGGACACCCCTCCACTTT.

The chain employs TRBV19 and TRBJ1-1; 7 nucleotides line up with TRBD1. The CDR3 has 16 residues. Germline V gene lookup returns CDR1 LNHDA and CDR2 SQIVND (reference sequence). Unmatched junction bases numbered 12, after V lost 4 bases and J lost 4 bases. The CDR3 DNA reads as TGTGCCAGTAGTAGAAGACAGGGAGAGGGGAGCACTGAAGCTTTCTTT. This gives the protein CASSRRQGEGSTEAFF.

The CDR3 bases are TGTGCCAGTAGTATTCAAGGAAGCTCTGGAAACACCATATATTTT. Residues: CASSIQGSSGNTIYF. The chain carries TRBV19 and TRBJ1-3; D call uncertain. Germline CDR1 and CDR2: LNHDA and SQIVND (reference sequence). The CDR3 is 15 amino acids. V shed 3 bases and J shed 0 bases, with 9 bases lying between them.

The chain is built from TRBV6-6 and TRBJ2-3, with 10 nucleotides matching TRBD2. With 5 bases clipped from V and 0 bases from J, the junction kept 11 bases outside the gene matches. The V gene's germline CDR1 is MNHNY and CDR2 SVGAGI (reference sequence). The CDR3 sequence is 18 residues long. CDR3 residues: CASSRLPGLAASTDTQYF. CDR3 nucleotide sequence: TGTGCCAGCAGTCGACTTCCCGGACTAGCGGCTAGCACAGATACGCAGTATTTT.

The table lists this clone with a few counts. CDR3 protein: CASRDRGEAFF. DNA of the CDR3: TGTGCCAGCAGGGACAGGGGAGAAGCTTTCTTT. The chain joins TRBV5-4 to TRBJ1-1; 9 positions match TRBD1. The CDR3 is 11 amino acids. Germline assignment: CDR1 SGHNT and CDR2 YYREEE (reference sequence). Trimming took 5 bases from V and 8 from J; bases not matched to a gene: 1.